The rows below give T cell receptor beta chains drawn from one sample of a study of beta chain features in type 1 diabetes. Clones were sequenced by immunoSEQ multiplex PCR, and TCRdb holds only the in-frame ones, with some missing. The top ten clones hold 0.093% of a sample with about 620,000 clones, roughly a sixth of them seen once. Sequenced: naive CD4+ T cells from blood. Every receptor here comes from a man between 18 and 29 years old in good health. CDR3s include the opening cysteine and the closing phenylalanine or tryptophan. A D gene is named only where the DNA matches it firmly. Clone size, where shown, is once, few, many, or a class for clones that have expanded.

TRBV2,few,-,TRBJ1-1,TGTGCCAGCAGTGAGGACCCAATTTACACTGAAGCTTTCTTT,CASSEDPIYTEAFF
TRBV6-5,-,TRBD1,TRBJ2-2,TGTGCCAGCAGTCCAGACAGGGAAACCGGGGAGCTGTTTTTT,CASSPDRETGELFF
TRBV2,few,-,TRBJ2-4,TGTGCCAGCAGTGGCGGCCTAGTAGCCAAAAACATTCAGTACTTC,CASSGGLVAKNIQYF
TRBV5-1,-,-,TRBJ2-3,TGCGCCAGCAGCTTGAACCGACGGGGGAACGAAGATACGCAGTATTTT,CASSLNRRGNEDTQYF
TRBV4-1,-,TRBD2,TRBJ2-3,TGCGCCAGCAGCCAACCGGGACTAGCGGGAGGGCCGACAAGCACAGATACGCAGTATTTT,CASSQPGLAGGPTSTDTQYF
TRBV27,few,-,TRBJ1-1,TGTGCCAGCGGATACCTACGGGACACTGAAGCTTTCTTT,CASGYLRDTEAFF
TRBV7-3,few,TRBD1,TRBJ1-2,TGTGCCAGCAGCCCTAACAGGGGATTGACCTCCGGCTACACCTTC,CASSPNRGLTSGYTF
TRBV21-1,-,-,TRBJ2-3,TGTGCCAGCAGCAAAAGACTAGCGGGAGGAGGGGCCCACACAGATACGCAGTATTTT,CASSKRLAGGGAHTDTQYF
TRBV25-1,-,-,TRBJ1-4,TGTGCCAGCAGTGAACATTCCGGGAGACTGTTTTTT,CASSEHSGRLFF
TRBV5-1,-,-,TRBJ2-7,TGCGCCAGCAGCTTCCCGGGGGCTAGGTTCGAGCAGTACTTC,CASSFPGARFEQYF